The rows below give T cell receptor beta chains drawn from one sample of a study of response to subunit inactivated influenza vaccine. TCRdb fed the RT-PCR reads into MiXCR, producing one record per CDR3 protein. The sample lists roughly 700,000 distinct CDR3 sequences, approximately 14% seen once, with 5.5% to 8% in the top ten. The sample in question was PBMCs from blood, obtained approximately 15 days before vaccination. The receptors were gathered from a man between 50 and 59 years old who received an inactivated influenza vaccine. Both conserved end residues are part of each CDR3. Each record gives: V gene, J gene, clone size, D gene, CDR3 protein, CDR3 DNA. A D gene is named only where the DNA matches it firmly. For some rows the clone size is stated as once, few or many, or as a class when expanded; others skip it.

TRBV29-1	TRBJ2-3	few	TRBD1	CSVSALGGTQYF	TGCAGCGTTTCGGCTTTAGGGGGCACGCAGTATTTT
TRBV6-5	TRBJ2-5	.	TRBD2	CASSYLAGGPETQYF	TGTGCCAGCAGTTACTTAGCGGGAGGGCCGGAGACCCAGTACTTC
TRBV4-3	TRBJ1-1	many	.	CASSQETALNTEAFF	TGCGCCAGCAGCCAAGAGACAGCGTTGAACACTGAAGCTTTCTTT
TRBV24-1	TRBJ2-2	few	.	CATSEPQGGRTGELFF	TGTGCCACCAGTGAACCACAGGGGGGGCGAACCGGGGAGCTGTTTTTT
TRBV20-1	TRBJ2-5	many	TRBD2	CSATRSGSGRGETQYF	TGCAGTGCCACAAGGAGCGGTAGCGGGAGAGGGGAGACCCAGTACTTC
TRBV2	TRBJ2-5	.	TRBD2	CASSEAPSGGSETQYF	TGTGCCAGCAGTGAAGCCCCTAGCGGGGGTTCAGAGACCCAGTACTTC
TRBV11-1	TRBJ2-1	.	TRBD2	CASSLVLAGARDEQFF	TGTGCCAGCAGCTTAGTCCTAGCGGGAGCTCGGGATGAGCAGTTCTTC
TRBV7-8	TRBJ1-2	.	.	CASSRVGEVGIYGYTF	TGTGCCAGCAGCCGAGTGGGGGAGGTTGGAATTTATGGCTACACCTTC
TRBV27	TRBJ2-7	.	.	CASSLSRSGWYEQYF	TGTGCCAGCAGTTTATCGAGATCAGGGTGGTACGAGCAGTACTTC
TRBV5-1	TRBJ2-7	many	TRBD1	CASSKGQTYEQYF	TGCGCCAGCAGCAAGGGACAGACCTACGAGCAGTACTTC
TRBV11-2	TRBJ1-1	few	.	CASSFPNSPEAFF	TGTGCCAGCAGCTTTCCGAACAGCCCTGAAGCTTTCTTT
TRBV29-1	TRBJ2-3	few	TRBD2	CSVESREGTDTQYF	TGCAGCGTTGAATCCAGGGAGGGTACAGATACGCAGTATTTT
TRBV7-2	TRBJ2-7	few	.	CASSLVFGDTAYEQYF	TGTGCCAGCAGCTTAGTTTTTGGGGACACCGCCTACGAGCAGTACTTC
TRBV6-1	TRBJ2-7	.	.	CASASPYEQYF	TGTGCCAGCGCTTCCCCCTACGAGCAGTACTTC
TRBV11-2	TRBJ2-3	few	.	CASSHRGSTDTQYF	TGTGCCAGCAGTCATCGGGGTTCCACAGATACGCAGTATTTT
TRBV28	TRBJ2-5	.	TRBD1	CASSQTGPETQYF	TGTGCCAGCAGCCAGACAGGGCCCGAGACCCAGTACTTC
TRBV6-2/TRBV6-3	TRBJ2-1	.	TRBD1	CASSLDRESSYNEQFF	TGTGCCAGCAGCTTAGACAGGGAGAGCTCCTACAATGAGCAGTTCTTC
TRBV5-1	TRBJ2-5	many	TRBD1	CASSTGQGSETQYF	TGCGCCAGCAGCACCGGACAGGGAAGCGAGACCCAGTACTTC
TRBV7-2	TRBJ2-3	few	.	CASSLSGRGYADTQYF	TGTGCCAGCAGCTTAAGCGGGCGGGGCTATGCGGATACGCAGTATTTT
TRBV18	TRBJ2-1	.	.	CASSPPITTNEQFF	TGTGCCAGCTCACCACCAATTACGACCAATGAGCAGTTCTTC
TRBV7-2	TRBJ2-7	.	TRBD1	CASSWVGGQVSYEQYF	TGTGCCAGCAGCTGGGTGGGGGGACAGGTGTCCTACGAGCAGTACTTC
TRBV20-1	TRBJ2-7	.	TRBD2	CSARANGVAGTYEQYF	TGCAGTGCTAGGGCCAACGGGGTAGCGGGAACCTACGAGCAGTACTTC
TRBV5-1	TRBJ2-2	few	.	CASSFGDGELFF	TGCGCCAGCAGCTTTGGGGACGGGGAGCTGTTTTTT
TRBV6-5	TRBJ1-6	few	TRBD1	CASSYQMDRSNSPLHF	TGTGCCAGCAGTTACCAGATGGACAGGAGTAATTCACCCCTCCACTTT
TRBV3-1	TRBJ1-6	few	.	CASSQGIMGNSPLHF	TGTGCCAGCAGCCAAGGGATAATGGGGAATTCACCCCTCCACTTT
TRBV19	TRBJ2-5	few	.	CASSRGTVGETQYF	TGTGCCAGTAGTCGCGGGACAGTAGGAGAGACCCAGTACTTC
TRBV4-3	TRBJ2-7	few	TRBD1	CASSQDLGDSSYEQYF	TGCGCCAGCAGCCAAGACCTTGGGGACAGCTCCTACGAGCAGTACTTC
TRBV6-1	TRBJ2-5	few	TRBD1	CASSDGQDRAETQYF	TGTGCCAGCAGTGACGGACAGGACCGTGCGGAGACCCAGTACTTC